This T cell receptor beta chain was profiled in a study of CD8+ T cells in alopecia areata. cDNA prepared by RNA extraction and subsequent reverse transcription served as the template for sequencing. Sequencing used immunoSEQ multiplex PCR; TCRdb keeps in-frame clones, though not all of them. Of more than 95,000 clones in the sample, 60% to 65% were seen once. The study's findings and limits: Lesional scalp, especially alopecia totalis/universalis, showed higher clonality than normal scalp. Scalp and blood samples kept many expanded lesional clones throughout tofacitinib. TCRs were shared less clearly across patients than in mice, possibly for HLA-related reasons.

The CDR3 runs to 18 residues. CDR1 and CDR2 (germline): SGHNT, YYREEE (reference sequence). The ends were cut back, 4 bases at V and 2 bases at J, with 24 bases in the middle. With regard to this clone: Antigen specificity is unknown.

Noted treatment: oral pan-JAK inhibitor, 5-10 mg twice daily. As part of sample collection, lesional scalp punch biopsies and peripheral blood were taken from alopecia areata patients. The sequence was collected from a human donor with alopecia areata. The sequences come from CD4+ T cells sorted from blood, collected at week 4, from a patient treated with tofacitinib. V usage is TRBV5-4 and J usage is TRBJ2-5; the D is unclear. The CDR3 here is CASSRRTALLMGQETQYF. For the CDR3, the DNA is TGTGCCAGCAGCCGGCGGACGGCACTACTTATGGGGCAAGAGACCCAGTACTTC.